What follows is one T cell receptor beta chain and its context. Its target is not known. Clones were sequenced by immunoSEQ multiplex PCR, and TCRdb holds only the in-frame ones, with some missing. The sample lists about 350,000 clones, around nine tenths seen once, with approximately 5% in the top ten. Germline V gene data show CDR1 as MNHEY and CDR2 as SVGEGT. The V and J ends lost 5 bases and 4 bases, in that order; junction bases with no gene match: 8. This CDR3 has 17 amino acids. This specimen belongs to a study of Ad26.COV2.S vaccination and SARS-CoV-2 variants. For the study at large: Ad26.COV2.S shots went into the muscle once or twice, 56 days apart. Whole-study findings and limits: People who got the vaccine or the placebo had similar non-spike TCR breadth.

Treatment meaning: around 19 received Ad26.COV2.S at low or high dose, single or two shots; about 5 received placebo; per-sample allocation not given. Sample collection was performed on day 63 after the first vaccine or placebo injection. Within Boston, the person who donated was an adult of 18-55 years. This receptor was identified in a person aged 18-65 years who received the Ad26.COV2.S COVID-19 vaccine or a placebo. The chain is built from TRBV6-2 or TRBV6-3 and TRBJ2-3; 14 positions agree with TRBD2. This specimen consisted of peripheral blood, obtained in a trial of Ad26.COV2.S vaccine versus placebo. CDR3 DNA sequence: TGTGCCAGCAGTAAACGGACTAGCGGGGGGATGGCAGATACGCAGTATTTT. It yields the protein CASSKRTSGGMADTQYF.